This T cell receptor (beta chain) was retrieved from a study of blood T cells in healthy people across ages. Primed by a sample-barcoded 5' primer and a J-beta primer mix, a second PCR proceeded for 7 to 11 cycles. TCRdb redid the calling of the 5' RACE reads with MiXCR, one entry per CDR3 protein. The repertoire holds 650,000 to 1,000,000 distinct CDR3 sequences, with 36% as singletons. At least 7 million PBMCs were isolated per sample. The sequenced sample was blood. This TCR derives from a man aged 18 to 29 in good health.

CDR3 DNA sequence: TGTGCCAGCAGTGGCTCAGGGACTAGCTCCTATAATTCACCCCTCCACTTT. Encoded protein: CASSGSGTSSYNSPLHF. The chain recombines TRBV2 with TRBJ1-6, with a possible D match to TRBD1 (5 bases). CDR3 length: 17 residues. V lost 4 bases, J lost 0 bases, and 13 bases lay in between. Per germline, CDR1 SNHLY and CDR2 FYNNEI.